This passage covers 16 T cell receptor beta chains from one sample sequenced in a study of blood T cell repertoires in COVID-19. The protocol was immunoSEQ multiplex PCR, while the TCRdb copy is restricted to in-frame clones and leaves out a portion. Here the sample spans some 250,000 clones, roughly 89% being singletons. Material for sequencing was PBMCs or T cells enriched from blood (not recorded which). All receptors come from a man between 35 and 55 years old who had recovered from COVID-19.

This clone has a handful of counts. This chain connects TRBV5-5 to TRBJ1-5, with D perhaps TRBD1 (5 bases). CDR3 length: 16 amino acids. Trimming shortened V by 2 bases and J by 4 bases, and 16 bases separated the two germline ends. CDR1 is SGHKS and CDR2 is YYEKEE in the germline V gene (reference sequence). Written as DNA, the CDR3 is TGTGCCAGCAGCTTTGACACAGGAAACCGTAATCAGCCCCAGCATTTT. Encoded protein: CASSFDTGNRNQPQHF.

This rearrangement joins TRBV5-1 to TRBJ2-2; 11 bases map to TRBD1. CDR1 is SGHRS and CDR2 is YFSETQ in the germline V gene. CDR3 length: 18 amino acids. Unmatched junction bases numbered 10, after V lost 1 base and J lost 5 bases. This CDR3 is CASSLNTDRGRITGELFF. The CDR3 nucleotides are TGCGCCAGCAGCTTGAACACGGACAGGGGGCGGATAACCGGGGAGCTGTTTTTT.

The DNA for the CDR3 is TGTGCCAGTAGCAAAGGGTGGTCAGGGGGAGCAACTAATGAAAAACTGTTTTTT. This gives the protein CASSKGWSGGATNEKLFF. This chain links TRBV19 with TRBJ1-4, with 7 nucleotides matching TRBD1. Germline V gives CDR1 LNHDA, CDR2 SQIVND (reference sequence). V lost 6 bases to trimming and J lost 0 bases; unmatched junction nucleotides: 13. The CDR3 loop spans 18 amino acids.

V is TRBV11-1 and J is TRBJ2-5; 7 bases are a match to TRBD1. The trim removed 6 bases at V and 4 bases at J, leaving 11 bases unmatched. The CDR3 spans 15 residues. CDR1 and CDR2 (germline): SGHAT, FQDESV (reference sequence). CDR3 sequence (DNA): TGTGCCAGCAGTCCCTACAGGGGTTTGGCAGAGACCCAGTACTTC. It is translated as CASSPYRGLAETQYF. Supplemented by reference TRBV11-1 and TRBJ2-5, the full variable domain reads EAEVAQSPRYKITEKSQAVAFWCDPISGHATLYWYRQILGQGPELLVQFQDESVVDDSQLPKDRFSAERLKGVDSTLKIQPAELGDSAMYLCASSPYRGLAETQYFGPGTRLLVL.

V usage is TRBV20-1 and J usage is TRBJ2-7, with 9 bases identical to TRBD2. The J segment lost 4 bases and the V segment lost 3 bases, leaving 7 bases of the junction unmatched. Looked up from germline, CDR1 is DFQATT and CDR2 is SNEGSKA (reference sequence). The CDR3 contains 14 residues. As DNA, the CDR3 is TGCAGTGCTAGTTGGACTAGCGTAAATTACGAGCAGTACTTC. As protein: CSASWTSVNYEQYF.

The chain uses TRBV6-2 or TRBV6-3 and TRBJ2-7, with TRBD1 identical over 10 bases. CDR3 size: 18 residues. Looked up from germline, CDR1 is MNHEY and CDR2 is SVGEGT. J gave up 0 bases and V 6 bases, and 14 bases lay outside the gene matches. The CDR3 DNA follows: TGTGCCAGCAGCACTGGACAGGGGGTGCGGAGGAGCTCCTACGAGCAGTACTTC. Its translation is CASSTGQGVRRSSYEQYF.

The CDR3 sequence: CASSARTGGHEQYF. CDR3 nucleotides: TGTGCCAGCAGCGCCCGAACAGGAGGGCACGAGCAGTACTTC. The V call is TRBV9, the J call TRBJ2-7; D might be TRBD2 (6 bases). With 3 bases removed from V and 5 bases from J, the gap between germline ends came to 15 bases. This CDR3 has 14 amino acids. Per germline, CDR1 SGDLS and CDR2 YYNGEE.

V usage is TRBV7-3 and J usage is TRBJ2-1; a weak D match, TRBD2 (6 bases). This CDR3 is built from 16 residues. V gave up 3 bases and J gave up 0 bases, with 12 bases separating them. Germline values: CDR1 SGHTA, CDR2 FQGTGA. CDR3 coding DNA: TGTGCCAGCAGCTTTAGCGGCCTTAGCTCCTACAATGAGCAGTTCTTC. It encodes CASSFSGLSSYNEQFF. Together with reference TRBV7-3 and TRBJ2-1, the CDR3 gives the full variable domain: GAGVSQTPSNKVTEKGKYVELRCDPISGHTALYWYRQSLGQGPEFLIYFQGTGAADDSGLPNDRFFAVRPEGSVSTLKIQRTERGDSAVYLCASSFSGLSSYNEQFFGPGTRLTVL.

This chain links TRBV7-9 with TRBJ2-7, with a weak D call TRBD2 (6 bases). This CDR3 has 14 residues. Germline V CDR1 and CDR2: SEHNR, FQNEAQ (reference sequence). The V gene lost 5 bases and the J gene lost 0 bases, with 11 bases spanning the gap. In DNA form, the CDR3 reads TGTGCCAGCAGCGCCCTCGGGAGCTCCTACGAGCAGTACTTC. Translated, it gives CASSALGSSYEQYF.

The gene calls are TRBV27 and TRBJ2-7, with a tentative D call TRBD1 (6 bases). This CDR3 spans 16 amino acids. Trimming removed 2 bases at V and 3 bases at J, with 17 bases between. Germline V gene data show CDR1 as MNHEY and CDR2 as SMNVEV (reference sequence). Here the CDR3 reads CASSLRRTERDYEQYF. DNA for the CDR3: TGTGCCAGCAGTTTACGTCGGACAGAACGGGACTACGAGCAGTACTTC.

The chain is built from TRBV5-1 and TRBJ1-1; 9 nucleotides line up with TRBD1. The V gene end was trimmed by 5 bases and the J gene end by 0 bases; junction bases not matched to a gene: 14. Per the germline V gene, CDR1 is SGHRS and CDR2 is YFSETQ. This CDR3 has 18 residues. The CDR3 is CASRTTPGQGMMNTEAFF. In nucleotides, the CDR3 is TGCGCCAGCAGAACCACTCCCGGACAGGGGATGATGAACACTGAAGCTTTCTTT.

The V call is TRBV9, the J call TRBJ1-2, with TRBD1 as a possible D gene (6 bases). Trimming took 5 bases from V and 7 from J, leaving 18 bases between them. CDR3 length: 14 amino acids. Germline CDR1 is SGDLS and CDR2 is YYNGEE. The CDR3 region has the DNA TGTGCCAGCAGTAGAGACAGGTCAAAGGGTGGCTACACCTTC. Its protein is CASSRDRSKGGYTF.

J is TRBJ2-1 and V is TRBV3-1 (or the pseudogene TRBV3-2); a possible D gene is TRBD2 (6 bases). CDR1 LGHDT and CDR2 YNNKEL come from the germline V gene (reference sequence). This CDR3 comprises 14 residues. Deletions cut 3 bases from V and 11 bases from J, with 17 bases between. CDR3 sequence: CASSQGLEPAKQFF. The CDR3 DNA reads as TGTGCCAGCAGCCAGGGACTGGAACCGGCCAAGCAGTTCTTC.

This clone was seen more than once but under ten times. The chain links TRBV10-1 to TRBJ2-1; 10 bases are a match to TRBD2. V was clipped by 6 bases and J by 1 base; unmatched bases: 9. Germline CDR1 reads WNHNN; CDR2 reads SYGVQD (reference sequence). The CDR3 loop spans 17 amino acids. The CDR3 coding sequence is TGCGCCAGCAGCCGAGCGGGGGGGCCTCGATCCTACAATGAGCAGTTCTTC. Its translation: CASSRAGGPRSYNEQFF.

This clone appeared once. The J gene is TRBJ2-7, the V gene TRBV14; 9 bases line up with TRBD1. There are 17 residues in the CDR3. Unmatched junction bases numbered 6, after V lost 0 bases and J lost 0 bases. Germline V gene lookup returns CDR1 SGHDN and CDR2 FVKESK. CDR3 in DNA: TGTGCCAGCAGCCAAGATTTTGGGGACAGGGTCTCCTACGAGCAGTACTTC. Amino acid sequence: CASSQDFGDRVSYEQYF.

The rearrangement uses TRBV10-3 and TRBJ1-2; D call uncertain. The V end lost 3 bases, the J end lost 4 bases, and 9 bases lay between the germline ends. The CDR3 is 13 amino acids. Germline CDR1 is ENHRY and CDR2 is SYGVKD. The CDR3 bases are TGTGCCATCAGTGAACTTTCTAGCTATGGCTACACCTTC. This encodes CAISELSSYGYTF.